This entry is about one TCR beta chain. These data are taken from a study of OX40 agonist ivuxolimab in advanced cancers. Collection of blood occurred at baseline, at cycle 4 day 1, and at cycle 7 day 1. Some clones are missing from TCRdb's copy, which holds only in-frame ones; the method was immunoSEQ multiplex PCR. Of about 85,000 clones in the sample, roughly 84% were seen once. The source was CD4+ or CD8+ T cells sorted from blood, collected in a trial of the OX40 agonist ivuxolimab. The TCR comes from an adult with an advanced solid tumor such as melanoma, head and neck, liver or kidney cancer.

The CDR3 DNA reads as TGTGCCAGCAGCTTAATCGGTGAAAAACTGTTTTTT. This gives the protein CASSLIGEKLFF. The chain has TRBV7-2 and TRBJ1-4; no firm D call. The CDR3 covers 12 residues. Per germline, CDR1 SGHTA and CDR2 FQGNSA. Trimming left V 2 bases short and J 7 bases short, with 5 bases between.